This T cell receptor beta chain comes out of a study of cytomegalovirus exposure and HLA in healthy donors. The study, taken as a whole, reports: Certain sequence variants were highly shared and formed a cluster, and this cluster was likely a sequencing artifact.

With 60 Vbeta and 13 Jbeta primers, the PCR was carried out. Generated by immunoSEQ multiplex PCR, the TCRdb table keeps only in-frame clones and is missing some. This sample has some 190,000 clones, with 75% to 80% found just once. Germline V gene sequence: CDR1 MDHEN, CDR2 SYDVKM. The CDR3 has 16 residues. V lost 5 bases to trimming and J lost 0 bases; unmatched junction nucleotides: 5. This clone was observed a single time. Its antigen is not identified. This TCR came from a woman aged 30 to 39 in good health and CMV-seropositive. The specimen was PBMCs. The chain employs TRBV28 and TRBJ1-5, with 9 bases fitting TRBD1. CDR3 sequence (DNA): TGTGCCAGCAGTGAGACAGGGGGACATAGCAATCAGCCCCAGCATTTT. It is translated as CASSETGGHSNQPQHF.